This entry describes one T cell receptor beta chain. The antigen it binds to is not known. The record has no base qualities; no much larger clone is one base away. This sample is drawn from a study of blood T cell repertoires in COVID-19 (dated by TCRdb to 2019 to 2021). Looking at the study overall: Samples covering the acute and convalescent phases of COVID-19 were provided by collaborators in the United States, Italy and Spain. The repertoires were released in a freely available public database meant as a resource for research on the immune response to SARS-CoV-2. The sample metadata nearly always contained a de-identified subject ID, COVID-19 status, age in years and sex. Where available, HLA class I and class II types were obtained from metadata supplied by the sample provider rather than from assay-based typing. Subjects who had been exposed to COVID-19, were actively infected with it, or had recovered from it provided the deeply sampled blood TCRbeta repertoires that made up the dataset. The prospective study material was composed of cDNA or gDNA derived from T cells, B-cell-depleted T cells, or PBMCs. The samples were drawn from the first 160 participants of the ongoing ImmuneRACE study and from 950 to 1,500 subjects provided by 6 global collaborators. What the authors observed across the whole study: How much clinical and demographic metadata was included differed by source and by participant, and the metadata was provided uncurated.

The collaborating institutions used their own protocols to collect whole blood in K2EDTA tubes. For TCRbeta analysis, collaborator samples were shipped as frozen whole blood, as isolated PBMCs, or as DNA extracted from either sample type. TCRbeta CDR3 regions were amplified from genomic DNA using the immunoSEQ Assay, a bias-controlled multiplex PCR. On the study's bioinformatics: The number of nucleated cells in each sample was estimated by amplification of reference gene primers within the assay. Sequence reads were collapsed and filtered to measure the absolute abundance of every unique TCRbeta CDR3 rearrangement. For each sample, productive Simpson clonality was calculated as the square root of Simpson's diversity index across productive rearrangements. This is the immuneACCESS table as TCRdb keeps it, with only in-frame sequences that have V and J called. A part of the clones is gone; compared with another copy, unresolved V genes explain less than half, and the rest is unexplained. V and J calls and clone size are copied from that table; D and trimming were computed from the DNA. The sample includes about 230,000 clones, with around four fifths observed a single time. Of the sample, around 8.1% is held by the ten largest clones.

The germline V gene (reference sequence) yields GTSNPN for CDR1 and SVGIG for CDR2. V gives up 5 bases and J gives up 5 bases, and the segment between their germline ends measures 13 bases. Spanning cysteine to phenylalanine, the CDR3 consists of 13 amino acids. The retained sequence is limited to the CDR3, 39 bases, with the frame set at the first base. The chain links TRBV30 with TRBJ1-5; the best D guess is TRBD1, with 6 bases matching. The specimen sequenced was peripheral blood. The TCR comes from a man between 40 and 49 years old with active or convalescent COVID-19. The CDR3: CAWGRGLDQPQHF. The base sequence is TGTGCCTGGGGGAGGGGGTTGGATCAGCCCCAGCATTTT.